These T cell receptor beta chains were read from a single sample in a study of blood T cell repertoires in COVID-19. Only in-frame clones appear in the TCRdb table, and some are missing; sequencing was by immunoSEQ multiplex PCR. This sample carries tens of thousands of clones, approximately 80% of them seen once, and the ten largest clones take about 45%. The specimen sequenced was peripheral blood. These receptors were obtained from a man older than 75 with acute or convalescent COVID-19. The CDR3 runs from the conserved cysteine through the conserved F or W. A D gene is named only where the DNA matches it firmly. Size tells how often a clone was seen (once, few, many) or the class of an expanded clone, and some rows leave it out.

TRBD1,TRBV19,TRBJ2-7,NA,TGTGCCAGTAGTAGAGACAGGGGCGACGAGCAGTACTTC,CASSRDRGDEQYF
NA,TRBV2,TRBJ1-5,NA,TGTGCCAGCAGTGAAGCGTGGCGGGGTCAGCCCCAGCATTTT,CASSEAWRGQPQHF
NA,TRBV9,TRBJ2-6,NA,TGTGCCAGCAGCGACAGGGCTGGGGCCAACGTCCTGACTTTC,CASSDRAGANVLTF
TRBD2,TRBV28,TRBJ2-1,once,TGTGCCAGCAGTTCCCCGACTAGCGGGAGTAACGGTGAGCAGTTCTTC,CASSSPTSGSNGEQFF
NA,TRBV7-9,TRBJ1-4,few,TGTGCCAGCAGCTTCGTCGGACCGAGGGATGAAAAACTGTTTTTT,CASSFVGPRDEKLFF
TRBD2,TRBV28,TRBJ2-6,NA,TGTGCCAGCAGTTTATGGGCGGGGGCTGGGGCCAACGTCCTGACTTTC,CASSLWAGAGANVLTF
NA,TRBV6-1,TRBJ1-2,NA,TGTGCCAGCAGTACCCTTACAGGGTTAAATGGCTACACCTTC,CASSTLTGLNGYTF
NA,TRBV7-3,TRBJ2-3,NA,TGTGCCAGCAGCTTGACAGGAGATACGCAGTATTTT,CASSLTGDTQYF
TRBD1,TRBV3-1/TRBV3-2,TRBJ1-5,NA,TGTGCCAGCAGCCAGACAGGACAGGGCGGACAGCCCCAGCATTTT,CASSQTGQGGQPQHF
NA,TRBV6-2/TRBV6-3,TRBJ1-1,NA,TGTGCCAGCAGCGACAGCATGAACACTGAAGCTTTCTTT,CASSDSMNTEAFF
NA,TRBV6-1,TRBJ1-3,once,TGTGCCAGCACTGAACCTGTAAACACCATATATTTT,CASTEPVNTIYF
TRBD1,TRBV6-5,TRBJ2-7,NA,TGTGCCAGCAGTTACCACGGGACAGGGGTTGACGAGCAGTACTTC,CASSYHGTGVDEQYF
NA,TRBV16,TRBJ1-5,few,TGTGCCAGCAGCCGCTTCTGGGGGGAAAATCAGCCCCAGCATTTT,CASSRFWGENQPQHF
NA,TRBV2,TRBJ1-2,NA,TGTGCCAGCGGTTTAACAGCTAACTATGGCTACACCTTC,CASGLTANYGYTF
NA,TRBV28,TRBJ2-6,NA,TGTGCCAGCAGGTCAGGGCCCGGGGCCAACGTCCTGACTTTC,CASRSGPGANVLTF
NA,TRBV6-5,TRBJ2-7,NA,TGTGCCAGCAAGACTAGAATTGACGAGCAGTACTTC,CASKTRIDEQYF
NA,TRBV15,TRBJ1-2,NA,TGTGCCACCAGCAGAGATCCGGGGGGTTTCTATGGCTACACCTTC,CATSRDPGGFYGYTF
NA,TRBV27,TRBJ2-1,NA,TGTGCCAGCAGTCAGGACACTCAGTACAATGAGCAGTTCTTC,CASSQDTQYNEQFF